Here is one TCR beta chain with its context. Its antigen is not known. RNA in amounts of roughly 0.5 to 1 ug was reverse transcribed with random hexamers. Amplification of TCR beta CDR3 spanned 54 Vbeta and 13 Jbeta via immunoSEQ multiplex PCR. From the immunoSEQ multiplex PCR reads, TCRdb called clonotypes with MiXCR, one entry per CDR3 protein. Among around 80,000 distinct CDR3 sequences listed, over 85% were seen once. The sample is drawn from a study of CD8 T cells in Susac syndrome. Notes on the study in general: Susac-specific public clones in total CD8+ repertoires numbered sixteen; in CD8+ TEMRA repertoires, they numbered a few.

Purification of the CD8+ and CD4+ T cells relied on negative isolation, and TEMRA cells underwent FACS enrichment. The TCR originated in a human donor with Susac syndrome. The specimen sequenced was CD8+ T cells from PBMCs.

CDR3 DNA sequence: TGTGCCAGCAGTCACATGGACAGGAGCTACGAGCAGTACTTC. This translates into CASSHMDRSYEQYF. The rearrangement uses TRBV28 and TRBJ2-7, with 7 nucleotides matching TRBD1. The CDR3 runs to 14 residues. Germline CDR1 reads MDHEN; CDR2 reads SYDVKM. V was pared by 5 bases and J by 3 bases, with 7 bases of the junction left unmatched. Complete variable domain (other parts from reference TRBV28 and TRBJ2-7): DVKVTQSSRYLVKRTGEKVFLECVQDMDHENMFWYRQDPGLGLRLIYFSYDVKMKEKGDIPEGYSVSREKKERFSLILESASTNQTSMYLCASSHMDRSYEQYFGPGTRLTVT.